These T cell receptor beta chains were read from a single sample in a study of T cell repertoires in cytomegalovirus infection. Using its own MiXCR run on the reads, TCRdb lists one record per CDR3 protein. The sample includes some 220,000 distinct CDR3 sequences, 6% to 8% of them seen just once. The sample comprised PBMCs. These receptors all come from a human donor in good health (CMV status not recorded). Some clones in this sample may be carry-over from other donors' samples. Each CDR3 is given with its conserved first and last residue. D genes are given only for firm matches. Expanded clones are given a class, and other clones once, few, many or no size at all.

d_gene: TRBD2; abundance: many; len: 16; j_gene: TRBJ2-1; v_gene: TRBV14; CDR3nt: TGTGCCAGCAGCCAAGAGGAGATAGCGGGGGGTAATGAGCAGTTCTTC; CDR3aa: CASSQEEIAGGNEQFF
d_gene: -; abundance: many; len: 15; j_gene: TRBJ2-7; v_gene: TRBV7-9; CDR3nt: TGTGCCAGCAGCTCTCCAAACACCATCTCCTACGAGCAGTACTTC; CDR3aa: CASSSPNTISYEQYF
d_gene: -; abundance: many; len: 16; j_gene: TRBJ2-1; v_gene: TRBV29-1; CDR3nt: TGCAGCGTTGAAGATCTGGAGGGAGGGGGGTACAATGAGCAGTTCTTC; CDR3aa: CSVEDLEGGGYNEQFF
d_gene: -; abundance: many; len: 14; j_gene: TRBJ2-3; v_gene: TRBV7-2; CDR3nt: TGTGCCAGCAGCTTAGGATCCAGTCGGGATACGCAGTATTTT; CDR3aa: CASSLGSSRDTQYF
d_gene: -; abundance: many; len: 16; j_gene: TRBJ1-5; v_gene: TRBV20-1; CDR3nt: TGCAGTGCTAGAGAACCCCCGGTTATTAGCAATCAGCCCCAGCATTTT; CDR3aa: CSAREPPVISNQPQHF
d_gene: -; abundance: many; len: 12; j_gene: TRBJ2-3; v_gene: TRBV29-1; CDR3nt: TGCAGCGTTATGAAGGACTTGGATACGCAGTATTTT; CDR3aa: CSVMKDLDTQYF
d_gene: TRBD1; abundance: many; len: 14; j_gene: TRBJ2-7; v_gene: TRBV20-1; CDR3nt: TGCAGTGCTAGCGGGGACAGGCGGACCTACGAGCAGTACTTC; CDR3aa: CSASGDRRTYEQYF
d_gene: TRBD1; abundance: few; len: 14; j_gene: TRBJ2-7; v_gene: TRBV29-1; CDR3nt: TGCAGCGTTGAAAGGGGACAGGAACCCTACGAGCAGTACTTC; CDR3aa: CSVERGQEPYEQYF
d_gene: -; abundance: many; len: 15; j_gene: TRBJ2-7; v_gene: TRBV10-2; CDR3nt: TGCGCCAGCAGTGATATGTCAGGCCGTTCCTACGAGCAGTACTTC; CDR3aa: CASSDMSGRSYEQYF
d_gene: -; abundance: many; len: 17; j_gene: TRBJ2-1; v_gene: TRBV7-2; CDR3nt: TGTGCCAGCAGCTCCCCGGGCCGGGTTGGTCACTACAATGAGCAGTTCTTC; CDR3aa: CASSSPGRVGHYNEQFF
d_gene: TRBD2; abundance: many; len: 15; j_gene: TRBJ2-1; v_gene: TRBV19; CDR3nt: TGTGCCAGTAGTTTTCGCGGGGGGTCTTCCGATGAGCAGTTCTTC; CDR3aa: CASSFRGGSSDEQFF
d_gene: TRBD1; abundance: many; len: 16; j_gene: TRBJ1-5; v_gene: TRBV20-1; CDR3nt: TGCAGTGCTAGAGACCCGACAGGGAGGGTCAATCAGCCCCAGCATTTT; CDR3aa: CSARDPTGRVNQPQHF
d_gene: -; abundance: -; len: 12; j_gene: TRBJ1-2; v_gene: TRBV28; CDR3nt: TGTGCCAGCAGGTCCGAGGGAGCTGGCTACACCTTC; CDR3aa: CASRSEGAGYTF
d_gene: -; abundance: many; len: 13; j_gene: TRBJ1-5; v_gene: TRBV12-3/TRBV12-4; CDR3nt: TGTGCCAGCAGTCGAGGGGAGGGTCAGCCCCAGCATTTT; CDR3aa: CASSRGEGQPQHF